The next 26 T cell receptor beta chains were all read from a single sample in a study of spatial heterogeneity in lung cancer. Findings and caveats of the study: Tumor mutation counts were tracked by expanded intratumoral alpha and beta TCR counts.

Which antigens these TCRs recognize remains unknown. Sample time point: sample taken at primary tumor resection. TCRdb ran MiXCR on the 5' RACE reads and lists one entry per CDR3 protein. The sample has fewer than 9,500 distinct CDR3 sequences; 7.5% to 10% are singletons. The specimen was lung tumor tissue, collected at surgery. The receptors originated from a male donor with early-stage non-small cell lung cancer.

This clonotype was observed many times. The chain uses TRBV9 and TRBJ1-2; D gene unclear. Germline V gene data show CDR1 as SGDLS and CDR2 as YYNGEE. CDR3 length equals 13 residues. The germline V and J ends were trimmed by 0 bases and 3 bases, with 6 bases remaining between them. The CDR3 spells CASSVEPDYGYTF. DNA for the CDR3: TGTGCCAGCAGCGTAGAACCGGACTATGGCTACACCTTC. Full variable domain (missing parts from reference TRBV9 and TRBJ1-2): DSGVTQTPKHLITATGQRVTLRCSPRSGDLSVYWYQQSLDQGLQFLIQYYNGEERAKGNILERFSAQQFPDLHSELNLSSLELGDSALYFCASSVEPDYGYTFGSGTRLTVV.

The CDR3 sequence: CASSFMGQRTDTQYF. The CDR3 DNA reads as TGTGCCAGCAGTTTTATGGGACAGCGGACAGATACGCAGTATTTT. V is TRBV12-3 or TRBV12-4 and J is TRBJ2-3, with 7 bases fitting TRBD1. This CDR3 is 15 amino acids long. V gave up 3 bases and J gave up 3 bases; unmatched junction bases: 6.

The J gene is TRBJ1-5, the V gene TRBV5-1; D may be TRBD1 (5 bases). The germline V gene has CDR1 SGHRS and CDR2 YFSETQ. Trimming removed 0 bases at V and 2 bases at J, with 9 bases between. CDR3 length: 15 amino acids. CDR3 coding DNA: TGCGCCAGCAGCTTGGGTCAGGGCGGCAATCAGCCCCAGCATTTT. It translates to CASSLGQGGNQPQHF.

This clonotype was observed at least ten times. This chain uses TRBV18 with TRBJ1-2; 8 nucleotides align to TRBD1. Germline V gene lookup returns CDR1 KGHSH and CDR2 LQKENI. The length of the CDR3 is 14 residues. After removal of 6 bases from V and 2 bases from J, the junction contained 5 bases not matched to a gene. The CDR3 nucleotides are TGTGCCAGCTCGCTGGGACAGGAAAACTATGGCTACACCTTC. This gives the protein CASSLGQENYGYTF. Full variable domain (outside the CDR3, taken from reference TRBV18 and TRBJ1-2): NAGVMQNPRHLVRRRGQEARLRCSPMKGHSHVYWYRQLPEEGLKFMVYLQKENIIDESGMPKERFSAEFPKEGPSILRIQQVVRGDSAAYFCASSLGQENYGYTFGSGTRLTVV.

The rearrangement joins TRBV15 to TRBJ2-7; TRBD2 matches at 8 bases. This CDR3 is built from 15 residues. Germline V lookup: CDR1 LNHNV, CDR2 YYDKDF (reference sequence). With V trimmed by 1 base and J by 3 bases, 5 bases remained unmatched. CDR3 bases: TGTGCCACCAGCAGAGCCCCAGCGGGGGACTACGAGCAGTACTTC. Encoded protein: CATSRAPAGDYEQYF.

By share, this clonotype counts as medium-sized (0.01 to 0.1%). This chain joins TRBV7-9 and TRBJ2-1; 10 bases line up with TRBD2. The V segment lost 1 base and the J segment 11 bases; nucleotides outside the gene matches: 8. The CDR3 has 15 residues. Germline V CDR1 and CDR2: SEHNR, FQNEAQ (reference sequence). CDR3 in amino acids: CASSLGRSSGSKQFF. The CDR3 DNA sequence: TGTGCCAGCAGCTTAGGCCGGTCTAGCGGGAGTAAGCAGTTCTTC.

At least ten counts were recorded for this clonotype. The rearrangement joins TRBV20-1 to TRBJ2-7; 12 nucleotides agree with TRBD2. The germline CDR1 and CDR2 sequences are DFQATT and SNEGSKA (reference sequence). This CDR3 is built from 14 residues. With V trimmed by 5 bases and J by 3 bases, 5 bases remained unmatched. CDR3: CSAGRLAGDYEQYF. The CDR3 DNA is TGCAGTGCTGGGCGACTAGCGGGGGACTACGAGCAGTACTTC.

This clonotype was counted between two and nine times. Here the CDR3 reads CSAPEGGNNEKLFF. The CDR3 DNA follows: TGCAGTGCTCCAGAGGGGGGGAATAATGAAAAACTGTTTTTT. The V call is TRBV20-1, the J call TRBJ1-4; TRBD1 is a possible D gene (6 bases). Germline loops: CDR1 DFQATT, CDR2 SNEGSKA (reference sequence). V lost 5 bases and J lost 4, with 14 bases in between. This CDR3 region has 14 residues.

This clonotype was detected many times. The chain joins TRBV5-1 to TRBJ2-4; 12 positions agree with TRBD2. The junction had 4 bases not matched to a gene; V was cut back by 6 bases and J by 3 bases. CDR1 and CDR2 (germline): SGHRS, YFSETQ. The CDR3 totals 15 residues. The CDR3 DNA reads TGCGCCAGCAAACTAGCGGGAGGAGACAAAAACATTCAGTACTTC. Encoded protein: CASKLAGGDKNIQYF.

CDR3 residues: CSARGQGNSEKLFF. In DNA, the CDR3 is TGCAGTGCTAGAGGACAGGGGAATAGCGAAAAACTGTTTTTT. The chain uses TRBV20-1 and TRBJ1-4; 8 bases line up with TRBD1. The CDR3 consists of 14 residues. The germline V gene has CDR1 DFQATT and CDR2 SNEGSKA (reference sequence). J was trimmed by 8 bases and V by 1 base; bases with no gene match: 6.

The sample holds many counts of this clonotype. The chain is built from TRBV4-3 and TRBJ1-6; TRBD1 aligns across 7 bases. J gave up 3 bases and V 0 bases, and 8 bases lay outside the gene matches. Looked up from germline, CDR1 is LGHNA and CDR2 is YSLEER. CDR3 length: 18 residues. The CDR3 nucleotides read TGCGCCAGCAGCCAAGATGGGCAGGGGGTTCTCTATAATTCACCCCTCCACTTT. Its translation is CASSQDGQGVLYNSPLHF.

This clonotype was observed at least ten times. The gene calls are TRBV4-1 and TRBJ1-1; perhaps TRBD1 as D (5 bases). The germline CDR1 and CDR2 sequences are MGHRA and YSYEKL. CDR3 size: 14 residues. V was clipped by 3 bases and J by 3 bases, with 11 bases between them. The chain's CDR3 is CASSQGGADTEAFF. The CDR3 DNA sequence: TGCGCCAGCAGCCAGGGTGGGGCGGACACTGAAGCTTTCTTT.

This clonotype was detected many times. This sequence joins TRBV4-2 and TRBJ1-5; 8 positions match TRBD1. CDR3 length: 13 amino acids. The V gene end was trimmed by 6 bases and the J gene end by 6 bases; junction bases not matched to a gene: 4. Germline values: CDR1 LGHNA, CDR2 YNFKEQ. The CDR3 DNA reads TGTGCCAGCAGTGGACAGGGCACTCAGCCCCAGCATTTT. Translating it yields CASSGQGTQPQHF.

This clonotype was counted ten times or more. DNA of the CDR3: TGTGCCATAACCTTCGGCGGGAGTACAGATACGCAGTATTTT. Translating it yields CAITFGGSTDTQYF. This chain connects TRBV2 to TRBJ2-3, with 7 bases fitting TRBD2. The V gene end was trimmed by 10 bases and the J gene end by 3 bases; junction bases not matched to a gene: 10. Per the germline V gene, CDR1 is SNHLY and CDR2 is FYNNEI. The CDR3 has 14 residues.

This clonotype was counted once. V usage is TRBV5-1 and J usage is TRBJ2-7; weak D call: TRBD1 (5 bases). The V end lost 1 base, the J end lost 4 bases, and 9 bases lay between the germline ends. CDR3 length: 13 amino acids. Germline assignment: CDR1 SGHRS and CDR2 YFSETQ. CDR3 in DNA: TGCGCCAGCAGCTTGCGGGCAGGGTACGAGCAGTACTTC. Translating gives CASSLRAGYEQYF.

This clonotype was seen at least ten times. The chain recombines TRBV9 with TRBJ2-7, with 7 positions matching TRBD2. V lost 3 bases and J lost 0; bases outside the gene matches: 6. From germline, CDR1 is SGDLS and CDR2 YYNGEE. This CDR3 has 15 amino acids. In DNA form, the CDR3 reads TGTGCCAGCAGCGCGTTAGCGGGTCCCTCCTACGAGCAGTACTTC. Its protein product is CASSALAGPSYEQYF.

Many counts were recorded for this clonotype. The V gene is TRBV5-1, the J gene TRBJ2-5, with 10 bases matching TRBD1. The V segment lost 4 bases and the J segment 5 bases; nucleotides outside the gene matches: 8. The CDR3 runs to 15 residues. CDR1 and CDR2 (germline): SGHRS, YFSETQ. CDR3 nucleotides: TGCGCCAGCAGCCCCGTGGGGACAGGGGTTGAGACCCAGTACTTC. It is translated as CASSPVGTGVETQYF.

The V gene is TRBV29-1, the J gene TRBJ2-7; tentatively, D is TRBD1 or TRBD2 (5 bases each). Germline CDR1 SQVTM, CDR2 ANQGSEA. Trimming took off 2 bases at V and 6 bases at J, with 17 bases between the two ends. The CDR3 totals 14 residues. CDR3 sequence (DNA): TGCAGCGTTGAAATTGGGGGAGAATCGACCGAGCAGTACTTC. Residues: CSVEIGGESTEQYF.

This clonotype counts as large. This chain links TRBV29-1 with TRBJ2-3, with D unclear. The length of the CDR3 is 10 residues. V gave up 4 bases and J gave up 7 bases, with 6 bases separating them. From germline, CDR1 is SQVTM and CDR2 ANQGSEA. The CDR3 DNA follows: TGCAGCGTTGTGTGGAATACGCAGTATTTT. Amino acids: CSVVWNTQYF.

This clonotype is classed as medium-sized (0.01 to 0.1%). The chain recombines TRBV4-2 with TRBJ1-1, with D possibly TRBD1 on 6 matching bases. The length of the CDR3 is 15 residues. CDR1 LGHNA and CDR2 YNFKEQ come from the germline V gene. Between the trimmed V and J ends, which lost 6 bases and 0 bases, there was a span of 14 bases. This chain's CDR3 is CASRTGLTVNTEAFF. The CDR3 DNA follows: TGTGCCAGCAGAACAGGGTTAACGGTGAACACTGAAGCTTTCTTT.

This clonotype was observed many times. The J gene is TRBJ1-1, the V gene TRBV29-1; no firm D call. The germline V gene encodes CDR1 SQVTM and CDR2 ANQGSEA. This CDR3 comprises 12 residues. V lost 4 bases to trimming and J lost 4 bases, with 10 bases between them. The CDR3 nucleotides read TGCAGCGTTGGGCGGAGCGGCACTGAAGCTTTCTTT. Translation gives CSVGRSGTEAFF. The whole variable domain, filled in from reference TRBV29-1 and TRBJ1-1, reads SAVISQKPSRDICQRGTSLTIQCQVDSQVTMMFWYRQQPGQSLTLIATANQGSEATYESGFVIDKFPISRPNLTFSTLTVSNMSPEDSSIYLCSVGRSGTEAFFGQGTRLTVV.

In its sample, this clonotype ranks as medium-sized (0.01 to 0.1%). CDR3 loop: CASSLGTESYGYTF. CDR3 in DNA: TGTGCCAGCAGCCTAGGGACAGAGAGCTATGGCTACACCTTC. This rearrangement joins TRBV12-3 or TRBV12-4 to TRBJ1-2; 7 bases agree with TRBD1. J gave up 4 bases and V 6 bases, and 8 bases lay outside the gene matches. This CDR3 comprises 14 residues.

Judged by abundance, this clonotype is medium-sized. The chain recombines TRBV6-2 or TRBV6-3 with TRBJ2-3, with 9 bases lining up with TRBD1. CDR3 length equals 14 residues. J lost 4 bases, V lost 7 bases, and 6 bases had no gene match. Germline V gene data show CDR1 as MNHEY and CDR2 as SVGEGT. The CDR3 nucleotides are TGTGCCAGCACTAGACGACAGGGGGCAGATACGCAGTATTTT. Protein sequence: CASTRRQGADTQYF.

This chain connects TRBV20-1 to TRBJ1-1, with D possibly TRBD1 on 5 matching bases. V was shortened by 3 bases and J by 1 base, with 9 bases between the two germline ends. Germline V gene lookup returns CDR1 DFQATT and CDR2 SNEGSKA (reference sequence). This CDR3 comprises 13 residues. The CDR3 here is CSARGRRNTEAFF. For the CDR3, the DNA is TGCAGTGCTAGGGGACGGAGGAACACTGAAGCTTTCTTT.

The V and J genes are TRBV7-2 and TRBJ2-3, with D tentatively TRBD2 (6 bases). Trimming took 4 bases from V and 2 from J, leaving 10 bases between them. The CDR3 runs 14 residues. Germline V gene lookup returns CDR1 SGHTA and CDR2 FQGNSA. The CDR3 coding sequence is TGTGCCAGCAGCTCGGGACTTTCCACAGATACGCAGTATTTT. It translates to CASSSGLSTDTQYF.

This clonotype occurred many times. The CDR3 bases are TGCAGCGTTGCGGAGGATGGCTACACCTTC. It encodes CSVAEDGYTF. The gene calls are TRBV29-1 and TRBJ1-2; D unresolved. The V end was cut by 4 bases, the J end by 6 bases, with 6 bases between. Germline values: CDR1 SQVTM, CDR2 ANQGSEA. There are 10 residues in the CDR3.